Listed below are T cell receptor beta chains from one sample, sequenced in a study of blood T cell repertoires in COVID-19. Data came from immunoSEQ multiplex PCR; TCRdb stores just in-frame clones and leaves some out. Among fewer than 85,000 clones listed, 80% to 90% were seen once. The specimen sequenced was peripheral blood. The source is a woman aged 60-75 years with acute or convalescent COVID-19. The CDR3 runs from the conserved cysteine through the conserved F or W. D genes are given only for firm matches. Some rows have no size entry. The others give once, few or many, or a class for an expanded clone.

D gene,V gene,J gene,clone size,CDR3 protein,CDR3 DNA
TRBD2,TRBV2,TRBJ2-3,once,CATRTSGGLTDTQYF,TGTGCCACTCGGACTAGCGGGGGCCTCACAGATACGCAGTATTTT
NA,TRBV10-3,TRBJ1-1,NA,CAISSGQMNTEAFF,TGTGCCATCAGTTCTGGACAGATGAACACTGAAGCTTTCTTT
TRBD1,TRBV6-2/TRBV6-3,TRBJ1-2,NA,CASSYKGAHNYGYTF,TGTGCCAGCAGTTACAAGGGGGCGCATAACTATGGCTACACCTTC
TRBD1,TRBV7-8,TRBJ2-3,NA,CASSYRQGRTDTQYF,TGTGCCAGCAGCTATAGACAGGGCCGCACAGATACGCAGTATTTT
NA,TRBV12-5,TRBJ2-2,NA,CASGWAGELFF,TGTGCTAGTGGTTGGGCGGGGGAGCTGTTTTTT
NA,TRBV6-5,TRBJ2-5,NA,CASSYSGTGVETQYF,TGTGCCAGCAGTTATTCCGGGACTGGTGTGGAGACCCAGTACTTC
NA,TRBV27,TRBJ1-6,few,CASSPGVNHNSPLHF,TGTGCCAGCAGCCCGGGGGTCAACCATAATTCACCCCTCCACTTT
TRBD1,TRBV29-1,TRBJ1-1,NA,CSVAQGAGTEAFF,TGCAGCGTTGCACAGGGGGCGGGCACTGAAGCTTTCTTT
NA,TRBV5-1,TRBJ2-5,NA,CASSLTTGIQETQYF,TGCGCCAGCAGCTTGACCACAGGGATACAAGAGACCCAGTACTTC
TRBD1,TRBV7-2,TRBJ1-2,NA,CASSFSGGSGFYGYTF,TGTGCCAGCAGCTTTTCAGGGGGGTCGGGCTTCTATGGCTACACCTTC
NA,TRBV2,TRBJ2-3,NA,CASSDPRAQGSTDTQYF,TGTGCCAGCAGTGACCCCCGAGCTCAGGGTAGCACAGATACGCAGTATTTT
NA,TRBV5-5,TRBJ2-5,NA,CASSLTWARGETQYF,TGTGCCAGCAGCTTAACCTGGGCCCGAGGGGAGACCCAGTACTTC
NA,TRBV6-6,TRBJ2-1,NA,CASSPEAVRYNEQFF,TGTGCCAGCAGTCCCGAGGCGGTTCGATACAATGAGCAGTTCTTC
TRBD2,TRBV6-6,TRBJ2-1,NA,CASSYSIGGASEQFF,TGTGCCAGCAGTTACTCGATCGGGGGGGCCTCTGAGCAGTTCTTC
TRBD1,TRBV30,TRBJ1-2,few,CAWSADRDYGYTF,TGTGCCTGGAGTGCGGACAGGGATTATGGCTACACCTTC
NA,TRBV5-5,TRBJ1-3,NA,CASSFNRENTIYF,TGTGCCAGCAGCTTCAACAGGGAAAACACCATATATTTT
TRBD2,TRBV5-1,TRBJ2-5,once,CASSAMEAGEETQYF,TGCGCCAGCAGCGCTATGGAGGCGGGGGAAGAGACCCAGTACTTC
TRBD2,TRBV7-2,TRBJ2-3,NA,CASSYGLAGPGDTQYF,TGTGCCAGCAGCTACGGACTAGCGGGGCCCGGGGATACGCAGTATTTT
TRBD1,TRBV11-2,TRBJ2-7,NA,CASSLGRDRVPPPSYEQYF,TGTGCCAGCAGCTTAGGTAGGGACAGGGTTCCGCCCCCCTCCTACGAGCAGTACTTC
TRBD1,TRBV4-1,TRBJ2-2,NA,CASSPRQGANTGELFF,TGCGCCAGCAGCCCCCGACAGGGGGCAAACACCGGGGAGCTGTTTTTT
TRBD2,TRBV5-1,TRBJ2-5,NA,CASRASGEETQYF,TGCGCCAGCAGGGCTAGCGGGGAGGAGACCCAGTACTTC
NA,TRBV3-1/TRBV3-2,TRBJ1-1,NA,CASSRGFTEAFF,TGTGCCAGCAGCCGAGGGTTCACTGAAGCTTTCTTT
NA,TRBV6-5,TRBJ2-3,few,CASSRNEADTQYF,TGTGCCAGCAGTAGAAACGAGGCAGATACGCAGTATTTT
TRBD1,TRBV6-5,TRBJ1-2,NA,CASSDGQDYGYTF,TGTGCCAGCAGCGATGGACAGGACTATGGCTACACCTTC
TRBD1,TRBV9,TRBJ2-7,NA,CASSVGQGISSLYEQYF,TGTGCCAGCAGCGTAGGACAGGGGATTTCCTCGCTATACGAGCAGTACTTC
TRBD1,TRBV7-9,TRBJ2-5,NA,CASSRTGGTETQYF,TGTGCCAGCAGCCGGACAGGGGGCACGGAGACCCAGTACTTC
TRBD2,TRBV4-2,TRBJ2-1,NA,CASSQDLGSGARNEQFF,TGTGCCAGCAGCCAAGATCTTGGTAGCGGGGCTCGGAATGAGCAGTTCTTC
TRBD1,TRBV7-6,TRBJ1-6,NA,CASSSDRGNSPLHF,TGTGCCAGCAGCTCCGACAGGGGGAATTCACCCCTCCACTTT
TRBD1,TRBV27,TRBJ1-5,NA,CASSLSTGYNQPQHF,TGTGCCAGCAGTTTATCGACAGGGTACAATCAGCCCCAGCATTTT
NA,TRBV24-1,TRBJ1-1,NA,CATSERSYTEAFF,TGTGCCACCAGTGAGAGGAGCTACACTGAAGCTTTCTTT
NA,TRBV3-1/TRBV3-2,TRBJ1-5,NA,CASSQGGSNQPQHF,TGTGCCAGCAGCCAAGGAGGTAGCAATCAGCCCCAGCATTTT
TRBD1,TRBV5-1,TRBJ1-3,NA,CASSSGQSGGNTIYF,TGCGCCAGCAGCTCGGGACAGAGCGGTGGAAACACCATATATTTT
TRBD1,TRBV10-1,TRBJ1-1,NA,CASSVGQGNTEAFF,TGCGCCAGCAGTGTGGGACAGGGAAACACTGAAGCTTTCTTT
TRBD1,TRBV19,TRBJ1-1,NA,CASITGGTEAFF,TGTGCCAGTATAACAGGGGGCACTGAAGCTTTCTTT
TRBD1,TRBV4-2,TRBJ1-4,NA,CASSQEGGGQGAREKLFF,TGTGCCAGCAGCCAAGAAGGTGGGGGACAGGGGGCGCGAGAAAAACTGTTTTTT
NA,TRBV24-1,TRBJ1-1,NA,CATMAGNTEAFF,TGTGCCACCATGGCGGGGAACACTGAAGCTTTCTTT
NA,TRBV10-3,TRBJ2-5,NA,CAISGGPGETQYF,TGTGCCATCAGCGGGGGTCCCGGGGAGACCCAGTACTTC
NA,TRBV10-1,TRBJ1-1,NA,CASSSTGGEAFF,TGCGCCAGCAGCTCAACGGGGGGTGAAGCTTTCTTT
NA,TRBV24-1,TRBJ2-3,few,CATSDLQQGTDTQYF,TGTGCCACCAGTGATTTGCAACAGGGAACGGATACGCAGTATTTT
TRBD1,TRBV5-6,TRBJ1-1,NA,CASSLERPGGTEAFF,TGTGCCAGCAGCTTGGAGCGGCCAGGGGGCACTGAAGCTTTCTTT
NA,TRBV4-3,TRBJ2-3,NA,CASSQGLTTDTQYF,TGCGCCAGCAGCCAAGGACTCACCACAGATACGCAGTATTTT
NA,TRBV9,TRBJ1-2,NA,CASSALPGGYGYTF,TGTGCCAGCAGCGCGCTTCCGGGAGGCTATGGCTACACCTTC
TRBD2,TRBV6-5,TRBJ2-1,NA,CASSYSIAGSFEQFF,TGTGCCAGCAGTTACTCTATAGCGGGGTCGTTTGAGCAGTTCTTC
TRBD1,TRBV2,TRBJ2-1,NA,CASSEVFKGATYNEQFF,TGTGCCAGCAGTGAAGTGTTCAAGGGGGCAACATACAATGAGCAGTTCTTC
NA,TRBV27,TRBJ2-5,NA,CASSPRHAEETQYF,TGTGCCAGCAGTCCCCGACACGCCGAAGAGACCCAGTACTTC
TRBD1,TRBV5-1,TRBJ1-5,many,CASSLDRGQPQHF,TGCGCCAGCAGCTTGGACAGGGGTCAGCCCCAGCATTTT
TRBD2,TRBV2,TRBJ2-3,once,CASSEGLARGTDTQYF,TGTGCCAGCAGTGAGGGACTAGCTCGTGGCACAGATACGCAGTATTTT
TRBD2,TRBV2,TRBJ2-3,NA,CASSRPGLAGGTDTQYF,TGTGCCAGCAGCAGACCCGGACTAGCGGGGGGGACAGATACGCAGTATTTT
NA,TRBV19,TRBJ1-2,NA,CASTAEGLYGYTF,TGTGCCAGCACAGCGGAGGGTTTGTATGGCTACACCTTC
NA,TRBV4-1,TRBJ2-5,few,CASRSEFYQETQYF,TGCGCCAGCAGAAGCGAGTTTTACCAAGAGACCCAGTACTTC
TRBD1,TRBV6-5,TRBJ1-1,NA,CASSTGVTEAFF,TGTGCCAGCTCCACAGGGGTCACTGAAGCTTTCTTT
TRBD1,TRBV6-1,TRBJ1-1,NA,CASSDPGQGYGNTEAFF,TGTGCCAGCAGTGACCCGGGACAGGGATATGGGAACACTGAAGCTTTCTTT
NA,TRBV29-1,TRBJ1-2,NA,CSVPDISNYGYTF,TGCAGCGTCCCGGACATATCTAACTATGGCTACACCTTC
NA,TRBV5-8,TRBJ2-1,NA,CASSPPWGQLGNEQFF,TGTGCCAGCAGCCCTCCATGGGGCCAACTTGGGAATGAGCAGTTCTTC
TRBD1,TRBV4-3,TRBJ2-7,medium-sized,CASSQRVGTGGYEQYF,TGCGCCAGCAGCCAACGGGTAGGGACAGGGGGGTACGAGCAGTACTTC
NA,TRBV5-6,TRBJ1-1,NA,CASSSNSVAEAFF,TGTGCCAGCAGCTCCAACTCGGTCGCTGAAGCTTTCTTT
NA,TRBV7-2,TRBJ1-1,NA,CASSLRFGENTEAFF,TGTGCCAGCAGCTTAAGGTTCGGGGAGAACACTGAAGCTTTCTTT
NA,TRBV15,TRBJ1-2,NA,CATSREVSGLHGYTF,TGTGCCACCAGCAGAGAGGTTTCGGGGTTGCATGGCTACACCTTC
NA,TRBV7-9,TRBJ1-1,NA,CASSHVNTEAFF,TGTGCCAGCAGCCATGTGAACACTGAAGCTTTCTTT